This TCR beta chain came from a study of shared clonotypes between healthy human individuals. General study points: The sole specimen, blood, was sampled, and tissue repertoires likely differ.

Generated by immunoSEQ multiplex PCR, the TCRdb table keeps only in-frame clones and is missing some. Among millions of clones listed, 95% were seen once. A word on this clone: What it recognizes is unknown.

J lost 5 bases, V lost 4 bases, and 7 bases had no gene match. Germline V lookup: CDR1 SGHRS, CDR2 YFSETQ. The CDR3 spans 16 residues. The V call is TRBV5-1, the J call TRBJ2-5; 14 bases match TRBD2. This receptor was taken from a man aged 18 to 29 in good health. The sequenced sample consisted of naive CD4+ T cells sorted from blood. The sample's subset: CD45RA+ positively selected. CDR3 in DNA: TGCGCCAGCAGCGGGACTAGCGGGGGCCTCCCGGAGACCCAGTACTTC. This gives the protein CASSGTSGGLPETQYF.